Shown below are 20 T cell receptor beta chains from a single sample sequenced in a study of Ad26.COV2.S vaccination and SARS-CoV-2 variants. TCRdb's table, derived via immunoSEQ multiplex PCR, lists solely in-frame clones and lacks some. The sample lists more than 300,000 clones, around four fifths occurring once. The treatment: 15 to 20 received Ad26.COV2.S at low or high dose, single or two shots; 5 received placebo; per-sample allocation not given. Following the first vaccine or placebo injection, samples were taken on day 63. Sequencing was performed on peripheral blood, taken in a trial of Ad26.COV2.S vaccine versus placebo. Receptors originate from a person between 18 and 59 years old who received the Ad26.COV2.S COVID-19 vaccine or a placebo.

The chain uses TRBV7-9 and TRBJ2-7, with D possibly TRBD2 on 6 matching bases. The germline V gene has CDR1 SEHNR and CDR2 FQNEAQ (reference sequence). Trimming took off 5 bases at V and 3 bases at J, with 20 bases between the two ends. The CDR3 runs to 16 residues. CDR3 DNA: TGTGCCAGCAGCCCATTTGAGGCGGGGCCTAACTACGAGCAGTACTTC. This gives the protein CASSPFEAGPNYEQYF.

The rearrangement uses TRBV2 and TRBJ1-4, with D possibly matching TRBD1 (5 bases). The V end was cut by 4 bases, the J end by 4 bases, with 13 bases between. Germline CDR1 and CDR2: SNHLY and FYNNEI. This CDR3 is built from 15 residues. The CDR3 loop is CASSGRGRFNEKLFF. CDR3 DNA: TGTGCCAGCAGTGGGAGGGGACGGTTTAATGAAAAACTGTTTTTT. Using reference TRBV2 and TRBJ1-4 for the parts outside the CDR3, the full variable domain is EPEVTQTPSHQVTQMGQEVILRCVPISNHLYFYWYRQILGQKVEFLVSFYNNEISEKSEIFDDQFSVERPDGSNFTLKIRSTKLEDSAMYFCASSGRGRFNEKLFFGSGTQLSVL.

This clone was recorded a few times. The chain recombines TRBV5-1 with TRBJ2-1, with D possibly matching TRBD1 (7 bases). V lost 4 bases, J lost 4 bases, and 15 bases lay in between. CDR1 is SGHRS and CDR2 is YFSETQ in the germline V gene. The CDR3 is made up of 15 amino acids. CDR3 amino acids: CASSVQGGQYNEQFF. The CDR3 coding sequence is TGCGCCAGCAGCGTCCAGGGGGGCCAATACAATGAGCAGTTCTTC. The whole variable domain, filled in from reference TRBV5-1 and TRBJ2-1, reads KAGVTQTPRYLIKTRGQQVTLSCSPISGHRSVSWYQQTPGQGLQFLFEYFSETQRNKGNFPGRFSGRQFSNSRSEMNVSTLELGDSALYLCASSVQGGQYNEQFFGPGTRLTVL.

V and J are TRBV4-2 and TRBJ1-6, with D unclear. Looked up from germline, CDR1 is LGHNA and CDR2 is YNFKEQ. Trimming took off 1 base at V and 1 base at J, with 8 bases between the two ends. This CDR3 is built from 16 residues. Written as DNA, the CDR3 is TGTGCCAGCAGCCAAGCCCCCAAATCCTATAATTCACCCCTCCACTTT. Translation gives CASSQAPKSYNSPLHF.

Only one count was recorded for this clone. The chain carries TRBV27 and TRBJ1-2; 7 bases map to TRBD1. This CDR3 is 14 amino acids long. Germline V gene data show CDR1 as MNHEY and CDR2 as SMNVEV (reference sequence). J gave up 4 bases and V 6 bases, and 8 bases lay outside the gene matches. CDR3 DNA: TGTGCCAGCAGACGGACAGGCGCGGGCTATGGCTACACCTTC. Translated, it gives CASRRTGAGYGYTF.

The rearrangement uses TRBV28 and TRBJ1-5; tentatively, D is TRBD1 (5 bases). Germline V lookup: CDR1 MDHEN, CDR2 SYDVKM. The V gene lost 3 bases and the J gene lost 7 bases, with 10 bases spanning the gap. This CDR3 comprises 13 residues. The CDR3 loop is CASSFRGYQPQHF. As DNA, the CDR3 is TGTGCCAGCAGTTTCCGGGGGTACCAGCCCCAGCATTTT.

The rearrangement joins TRBV15 to TRBJ2-7; D possibly uses TRBD1 or TRBD2 (6 bases each). Per the germline V gene, CDR1 is LNHNV and CDR2 is YYDKDF (reference sequence). V was shortened by 3 bases and J by 6 bases, with 15 bases between the two germline ends. The CDR3 spans 14 residues. In DNA form, the CDR3 reads TGTGCCACCAGCAGGGCGGGACATCTCACCGAGCAGTACTTC. It yields the protein CATSRAGHLTEQYF.

This rearrangement joins TRBV11-3 to TRBJ1-6; 9 bases map to TRBD1. Trimming took 2 bases from V and 9 from J; bases not matched to a gene: 2. This CDR3 is 14 amino acids long. Germline V gene sequence: CDR1 SGHNT, CDR2 YENEEA. The CDR3 nucleotides are TGTGCCAGCAGCTTAACAGGGGGCAGTTCACCCCTCCACTTT. Translated, it gives CASSLTGGSSPLHF. Drawing the rest from reference TRBV11-3 and TRBJ1-6, the complete variable domain is EAGVVQSPRYKIIEKKQPVAFWCNPISGHNTLYWYLQNLGQGPELLIRYENEEAVDDSQLPKDRFSAERLKGVDSTLKIQPAELGDSAVYLCASSLTGGSSPLHFGNGTRLTVT.

V gene TRBV11-3 combines with J gene TRBJ1-1, with D possibly being TRBD1 (6 bases). In germline, CDR1 is SGHNT, CDR2 YENEEA. The V gene lost 5 bases and the J gene lost 3 bases, with 10 bases spanning the gap. The CDR3 runs 13 residues. CDR3 protein: CASSRGADTEAFF. CDR3 nucleotides: TGTGCCAGCAGCCGGGGGGCAGACACTGAAGCTTTCTTT.

Only a few counts were recorded for this clone. In nucleotides, the CDR3 is TGTGCCATCACCTCGAAGGAAGGTACGCAGTATTTT. Amino acids: CAITSKEGTQYF. This chain connects TRBV10-3 to TRBJ2-3, with D hard to call. There are 12 residues in the CDR3. Germline CDR1 reads ENHRY; CDR2 reads SYGVKD. Deletions cut 7 bases from V and 8 bases from J, with 13 bases between.

In this sample, this clone turned up a few times. This chain links TRBV10-1 with TRBJ1-6; possibly TRBD1 for D (6 bases). This CDR3 is 14 amino acids long. Germline CDR1 reads WNHNN; CDR2 reads SYGVQD (reference sequence). Here the CDR3 reads CHGGGDKGNSPLHF. The CDR3 nucleotides read TGCCACGGAGGGGGGGATAAGGGTAATTCACCCCTCCACTTT.

The chain recombines TRBV4-2 with TRBJ1-5, with D possibly matching TRBD1 (6 bases). The CDR3 is made up of 15 amino acids. V shed 3 bases and J shed 6 bases, with 15 bases lying between them. Germline CDR1 reads LGHNA; CDR2 reads YNFKEQ. The DNA of the CDR3 is TGTGCCAGCAGCCAGCCGGGGGCTCCTGGTCAGCCCCAGCATTTT. Residues: CASSQPGAPGQPQHF.

This rearrangement joins TRBV7-9 to TRBJ2-1; TRBD2 agrees at 9 bases. The CDR3 extends over 18 amino acids. The junction had 17 bases not matched to a gene; V was cut back by 4 bases and J by 7 bases. In germline, CDR1 is SEHNR, CDR2 FQNEAQ (reference sequence). As DNA, the CDR3 is TGTGCCAGCAGCTCGTGGGCTAGCGGGATTTCGTTCTGGAATGAGCAGTTCTTC. Protein: CASSSWASGISFWNEQFF.

The gene calls are TRBV5-6 and TRBJ1-3; no definite D call. Trimming cost V 2 bases and J 0 bases, with 9 bases left between them. The CDR3 is 15 residues long. Germline CDR1 and CDR2: SGHDT and YYEEEE. CDR3 residues: CASSFYPSSGNTIYF. The CDR3 DNA follows: TGTGCCAGCAGCTTTTATCCTTCCTCTGGAAACACCATATATTTT.

The rearrangement links TRBV27 to TRBJ1-3, with D possibly TRBD1 on 5 matching bases. Germline values: CDR1 MNHEY, CDR2 SMNVEV (reference sequence). V was pared by 5 bases and J by 0 bases, with 14 bases between. The CDR3 extends over 16 amino acids. As DNA, the CDR3 is TGTGCCAGCAGTACCCTCGACAGCGACTCTGGAAACACCATATATTTT. The encoded protein is CASSTLDSDSGNTIYF.

V usage is TRBV25-1 and J usage is TRBJ2-3, with TRBD2 matching 7 bases. V dropped 3 bases and J dropped 2; count of bases not matched to a gene: 2. Per germline, CDR1 MGHDK and CDR2 SYGVNS. This CDR3 comprises 14 residues. Here the CDR3 reads CASSDAGDTDTQYF. The CDR3 region has the DNA TGTGCCAGCAGTGACGCGGGGGACACAGATACGCAGTATTTT.

The chain has TRBV6-6 and TRBJ1-5; 8 nucleotides align to TRBD1. Germline V CDR1 and CDR2: MNHNY, SVGAGI (reference sequence). This CDR3 is 18 amino acids long. With 5 bases clipped from V and 2 bases from J, the junction kept 14 bases outside the gene matches. CDR3 amino acids: CASSPGQGIGSGNQPQHF. Written as DNA, the CDR3 is TGTGCCAGCAGTCCTGGACAGGGTATAGGATCGGGCAATCAGCCCCAGCATTTT.

The chain employs TRBV18 and TRBJ1-4; a possible D gene is TRBD1 (5 bases). The CDR3 extends over 13 amino acids. Per germline, CDR1 KGHSH and CDR2 LQKENI. V was shortened by 3 bases and J by 7 bases, with 9 bases between the two germline ends. The CDR3 coding sequence is TGTGCCAGCTCACCGCCAGGGTCTGAAAAACTGTTTTTT. This codes for CASSPPGSEKLFF.

This clone occurred many times. The genes are TRBV19 and TRBJ1-1, with D possibly matching TRBD1 (6 bases). CDR1 is LNHDA and CDR2 is SQIVND in the germline V gene (reference sequence). CDR3 length: 13 residues. V was cut by 8 bases and J by 4 bases, with 14 bases left in between. The CDR3 reads CASAQGIATEAFF. The DNA of the CDR3 is TGTGCCAGTGCCCAGGGGATCGCCACTGAAGCTTTCTTT.

V usage is TRBV29-1 and J usage is TRBJ1-1, with D hard to call. The CDR3 totals 13 residues. The V end was cut by 2 bases, the J end by 0 bases, with 7 bases between. Germline V CDR1 and CDR2: SQVTM, ANQGSEA. DNA of the CDR3: TGCAGCGTTGAAAGCTTCATGAACACTGAAGCTTTCTTT. Translation gives CSVESFMNTEAFF. Full variable domain (rest looked up from reference TRBV29-1 and TRBJ1-1): SAVISQKPSRDICQRGTSLTIQCQVDSQVTMMFWYRQQPGQSLTLIATANQGSEATYESGFVIDKFPISRPNLTFSTLTVSNMSPEDSSIYLCSVESFMNTEAFFGQGTRLTVV.